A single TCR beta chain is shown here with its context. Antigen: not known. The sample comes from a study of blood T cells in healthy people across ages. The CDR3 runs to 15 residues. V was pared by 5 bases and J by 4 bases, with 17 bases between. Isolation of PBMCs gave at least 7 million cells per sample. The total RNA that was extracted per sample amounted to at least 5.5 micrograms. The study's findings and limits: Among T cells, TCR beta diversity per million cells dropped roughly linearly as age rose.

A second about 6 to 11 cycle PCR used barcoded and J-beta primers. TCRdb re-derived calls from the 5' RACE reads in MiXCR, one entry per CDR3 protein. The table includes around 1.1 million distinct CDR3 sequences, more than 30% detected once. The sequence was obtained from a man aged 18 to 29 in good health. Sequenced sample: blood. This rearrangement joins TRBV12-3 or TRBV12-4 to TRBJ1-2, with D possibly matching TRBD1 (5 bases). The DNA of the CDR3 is TGTGCCAGCAGTCTCTCCTCCGACAGTAGCTATGGCTACACCTTC. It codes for CASSLSSDSSYGYTF.